This entry lists 13 T cell receptor beta chains sequenced from one sample in a study of Graves' ophthalmopathy and Graves' hyperthyroidism. From RNA, the CDR3 regions of TCR beta chains were amplified and sequenced. HTBI primers were used in a first-round RT-PCR, which preceded a second-round multiplex PCR. TCRdb processed the multiplex PCR reads anew with MiXCR; each CDR3 protein has one entry. The sample lists approximately 1.2 million distinct CDR3 sequences, 35% to 40% occurring once. The sample was peripheral blood or thyroid tissue (not recorded which). The receptor set was obtained from an adult man with Graves' hyperthyroidism.

Details on this clonotype: One end of the junction does not line up with germline, which may come from a read error. The CDR3 loop reads CASSEVTRVEETEAFF. The DNA of the CDR3 is TGTGCCAGCAGTGAAGTAACAAGGGTAGAGGAAACTGAAGCTTTCTTT. The rearrangement links TRBV10-3 to TRBJ1-1; no firm D call. Germline-derived CDR1 and CDR2 are ENHRY and SYGVKD. The CDR3 contains 16 residues.

The chain couples TRBV20-1 to TRBJ2-7; perhaps D is TRBD1 or TRBD2 (5 bases each). Germline values: CDR1 DFQATT, CDR2 SNEGSKA (reference sequence). The CDR3 is 14 residues long. Trimming left V 8 bases short and J 5 bases short, with 22 bases between. In DNA form, the CDR3 reads TGCAGTAGAGCTACGGGACCTCAGTCCGACGAGCAGTACTTC. Amino acid sequence: CSRATGPQSDEQYF.

This clonotype was observed a handful of times. A read error may account for a junction end that differs from germline. The chain recombines TRBV10-3 with TRBJ1-5; 8 positions match TRBD1. Germline values: CDR1 ENHRY, CDR2 SYGVKD. This CDR3 spans 18 amino acids. The CDR3 loop is CASSSSGGRGRGNQPQHF. CDR3 bases: TGTGCCAGCAGTTCCTCTGGGGGCAGGGGGCGAGGCAATCAGCCCCAGCATTTT.

This clonotype was detected ten times or more. This chain connects TRBV6-1 to TRBJ2-5, with D possibly matching TRBD2 (6 bases). Germline V gives CDR1 MNHNS, CDR2 SASEGT. This CDR3 has 13 amino acids. V was cut by 2 bases and J by 5 bases, with 9 bases left in between. CDR3 protein: CASSERDFETQYF. DNA for the CDR3: TGTGCCAGCAGTGAAAGGGACTTCGAGACCCAGTACTTC.

This clonotype was counted a few times. Sequence at one end of the junction differs from germline and may be a read error. The J gene is TRBJ1-5, the V gene TRBV19; 9 nucleotides align to TRBD1. CDR1 LNHDA and CDR2 SQIVND come from the germline V gene (reference sequence). This CDR3 has 15 residues. CDR3 nucleotides: TGTGCCAGTAGTCCCGGGACAGGGAGCAATCGGCCCCAGCATTTT. It codes for CASSPGTGSNRPQHF.

This clonotype has a count of ten or more. The chain uses TRBV29-1 and TRBJ1-1; unclear D gene. Trimming removed 4 bases from V and 10 bases from J, with 16 bases in between. The germline CDR1 and CDR2 sequences are SQVTM and ANQGSEA. The CDR3 sequence is 12 residues long. For the CDR3, the DNA is TGCAGCGTTGCAGACGATAGCTTTGCAGCTTTCTTT. Protein product: CSVADDSFAAFF. The full variable domain, rest sourced from reference TRBV29-1 and TRBJ1-1, is SAVISQKPSRDICQRGTSLTIQCQVDSQVTMMFWYRQQPGQSLTLIATANQGSEATYESGFVIDKFPISRPNLTFSTLTVSNMSPEDSSIYLCSVADDSFAAFFGQGTRLTVV.

This clonotype was detected many times. A read error may be the cause here, since a much bigger clone is one base away. The CDR3 DNA is TGTGCCAGCAGTGGTTCAGGGGGCCTGAGAGCTAAAGCTTTCTTT. Its protein is CASSGSGGLRAKAFF. The gene calls are TRBV2 and TRBJ1-1; 8 nucleotides align to TRBD1. Looked up from germline, CDR1 is SNHLY and CDR2 is FYNNEI. The CDR3 contains 15 residues. Trimming took 4 bases from V and 9 from J; bases not matched to a gene: 13.

This clonotype has a handful of counts. V is TRBV4-3 and J is TRBJ2-7, with D perhaps TRBD2 (6 bases). Between the trimmed V and J ends, which lost 2 bases and 0 bases, there was a span of 8 bases. The CDR3 covers 14 residues. Germline V gene sequence: CDR1 LGHNA, CDR2 YSLEER. The CDR3 region has the DNA TGCGCCAGCAGCCAACGGGAGTACTCCTACGAGCAGTACTTC. Protein: CASSQREYSYEQYF.

Many counts were recorded for this clonotype. J is TRBJ1-1 and V is TRBV29-1; a possible D gene is TRBD1 (6 bases). CDR1 and CDR2 from the germline V gene are SQVTM and ANQGSEA. V gave up 2 bases and J gave up 5 bases, with 15 bases separating them. The CDR3 extends over 14 amino acids. The chain's CDR3 is CSVEMRGLTTEAFF. In nucleotides, the CDR3 is TGCAGCGTTGAAATGCGGGGGCTGACGACTGAAGCTTTCTTT.

This clonotype was picked up a small number of times. V is TRBV7-9 and J is TRBJ1-4; the D gene is possibly TRBD1 (6 bases). The germline gives CDR1 SEHNR, CDR2 FQNEAQ (reference sequence). Trimming stripped 5 bases from V and 7 bases from J, with 11 bases between. The CDR3 has 13 residues. The DNA of the CDR3 is TGTGCCAGCAGCGGGGGCGAAAGTGAAAAACTGTTTTTT. It yields the protein CASSGGESEKLFF.

In this sample, this clonotype turned up many times. The chain joins TRBV9 to TRBJ2-6, with TRBD2 matching 8 bases. After removal of 3 bases from V and 1 base from J, the junction contained 0 bases not matched to a gene. Per germline, CDR1 SGDLS and CDR2 YYNGEE. CDR3 length: 15 residues. DNA of the CDR3: TGTGCCAGCAGCGGACTAGCGTCTGGGGCCAACGTCCTGACTTTC. Translation: CASSGLASGANVLTF. Complete variable domain (other parts from reference TRBV9 and TRBJ2-6): DSGVTQTPKHLITATGQRVTLRCSPRSGDLSVYWYQQSLDQGLQFLIQYYNGEERAKGNILERFSAQQFPDLHSELNLSSLELGDSALYFCASSGLASGANVLTFGAGSRLTVL.

In DNA form, the CDR3 reads TGTGCCAGCAGTCCCGGGACAGAGTATAACTATGGCTACACCTTC. Its translation: CASSPGTEYNYGYTF. The chain recombines TRBV28 with TRBJ1-2; 7 nucleotides align to TRBD1. V shed 5 bases and J 1 base; nucleotides not matched to a gene: 7. The CDR3 runs 15 residues. Germline assignment: CDR1 MDHEN and CDR2 SYDVKM.

This clonotype has ten or more counts. V is TRBV4-1 and J is TRBJ1-5, with D possibly being TRBD1 (5 bases). V lost 0 bases and J lost 0, with 9 bases in between. The germline V gene has CDR1 MGHRA and CDR2 YSYEKL. The CDR3 runs to 16 residues. Written as DNA, the CDR3 is TGCGCCAGCAGCCAAGAGATGACAGTTAGCAATCAGCCCCAGCATTTT. Translated, it gives CASSQEMTVSNQPQHF.